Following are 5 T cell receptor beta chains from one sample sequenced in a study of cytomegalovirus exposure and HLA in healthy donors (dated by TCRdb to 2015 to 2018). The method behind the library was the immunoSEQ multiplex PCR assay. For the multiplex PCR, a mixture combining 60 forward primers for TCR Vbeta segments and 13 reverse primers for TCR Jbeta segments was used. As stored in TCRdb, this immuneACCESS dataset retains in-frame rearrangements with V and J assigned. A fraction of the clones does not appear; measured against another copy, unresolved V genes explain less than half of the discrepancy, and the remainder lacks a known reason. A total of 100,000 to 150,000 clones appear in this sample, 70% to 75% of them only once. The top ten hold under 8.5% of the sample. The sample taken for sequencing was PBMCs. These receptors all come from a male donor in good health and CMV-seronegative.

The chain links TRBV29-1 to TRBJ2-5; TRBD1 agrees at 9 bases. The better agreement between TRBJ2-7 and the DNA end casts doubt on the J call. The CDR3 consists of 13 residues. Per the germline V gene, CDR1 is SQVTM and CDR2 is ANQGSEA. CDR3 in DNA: TGCAGCGGTGGGACAGGGTCAACCTACGAGCAGTACTTC. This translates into CSGGTGSTYEQYF.

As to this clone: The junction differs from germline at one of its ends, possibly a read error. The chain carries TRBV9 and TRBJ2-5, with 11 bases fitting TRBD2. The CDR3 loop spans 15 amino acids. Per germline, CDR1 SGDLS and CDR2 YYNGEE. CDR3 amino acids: CTSSVYGTSGETQYF. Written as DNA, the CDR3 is TGTACCAGCAGCGTATATGGGACTAGCGGAGAGACCCAGTACTTC.

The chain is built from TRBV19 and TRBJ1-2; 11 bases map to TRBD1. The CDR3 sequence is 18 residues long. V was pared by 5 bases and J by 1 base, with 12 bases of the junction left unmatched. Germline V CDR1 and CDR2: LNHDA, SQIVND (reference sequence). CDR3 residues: CASSRDRGTLTGNYGYTF. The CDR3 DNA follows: TGTGCCAGTAGTCGGGACAGGGGGACACTCACCGGTAACTATGGCTACACCTTC.

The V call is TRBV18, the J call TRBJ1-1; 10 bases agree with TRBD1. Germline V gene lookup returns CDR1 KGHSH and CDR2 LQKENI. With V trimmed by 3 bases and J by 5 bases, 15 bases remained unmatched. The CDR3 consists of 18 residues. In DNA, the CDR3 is TGTGCCAGCTCACCGTCCATAAGTGGGACAGGGGTAATGACTGAAGCTTTCTTT. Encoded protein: CASSPSISGTGVMTEAFF.

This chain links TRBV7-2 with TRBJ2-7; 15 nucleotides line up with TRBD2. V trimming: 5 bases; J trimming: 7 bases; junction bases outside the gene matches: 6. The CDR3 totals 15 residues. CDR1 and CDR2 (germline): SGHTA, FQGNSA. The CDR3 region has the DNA TGTGCCAGCAGCCTAGGACTAGCGGGGGGGCGTGAGCAGTACTTC. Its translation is CASSLGLAGGREQYF.